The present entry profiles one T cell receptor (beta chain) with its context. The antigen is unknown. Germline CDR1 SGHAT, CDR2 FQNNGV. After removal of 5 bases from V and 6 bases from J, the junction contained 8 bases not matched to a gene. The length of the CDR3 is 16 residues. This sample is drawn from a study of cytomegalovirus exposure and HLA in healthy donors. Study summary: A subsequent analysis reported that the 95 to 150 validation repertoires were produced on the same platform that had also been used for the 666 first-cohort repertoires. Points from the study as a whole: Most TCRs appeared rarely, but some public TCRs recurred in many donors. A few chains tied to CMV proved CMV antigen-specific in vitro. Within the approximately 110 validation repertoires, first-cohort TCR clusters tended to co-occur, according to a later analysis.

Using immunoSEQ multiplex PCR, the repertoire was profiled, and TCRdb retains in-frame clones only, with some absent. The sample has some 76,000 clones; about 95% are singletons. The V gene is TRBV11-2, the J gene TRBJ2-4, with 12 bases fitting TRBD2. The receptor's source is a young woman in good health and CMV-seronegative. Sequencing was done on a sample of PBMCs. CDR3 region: CASSPTSGRTRNIQYF. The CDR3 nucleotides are TGTGCCAGCAGCCCTACTAGCGGGAGGACTCGAAACATTCAGTACTTC.